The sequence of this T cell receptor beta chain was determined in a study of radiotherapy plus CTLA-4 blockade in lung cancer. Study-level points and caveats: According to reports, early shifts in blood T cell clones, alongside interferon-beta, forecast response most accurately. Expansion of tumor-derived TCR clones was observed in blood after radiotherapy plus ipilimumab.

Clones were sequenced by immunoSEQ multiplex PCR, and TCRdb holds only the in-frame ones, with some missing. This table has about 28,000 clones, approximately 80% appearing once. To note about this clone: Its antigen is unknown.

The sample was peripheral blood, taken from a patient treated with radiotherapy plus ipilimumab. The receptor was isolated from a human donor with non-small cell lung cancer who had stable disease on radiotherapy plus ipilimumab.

CDR3 region: CASSEVSRVYEQYF. The CDR3 bases are TGTGCCAGCAGTGAAGTAAGCAGGGTTTACGAGCAGTACTTC. The V call is TRBV6-1, the J call TRBJ2-7; perhaps TRBD1 as D (5 bases). The CDR3 spans 14 residues. The V end was cut by 1 base, the J end by 4 bases, with 11 bases between. The germline CDR1 and CDR2 sequences are MNHNS and SASEGT.